The sequence of this TCR beta chain was determined in a study of cytomegalovirus exposure and HLA in healthy donors. There are 12 residues in the CDR3. The V end was cut by 4 bases, the J end by 4 bases, with 7 bases between. Germline-derived CDR1 and CDR2 are SGHTA and FQGNSA. Study-level results: In a later analysis, common viral pathogens appeared linked to several of the most significant clusters. Exclusion as indistinguishable affected some V segments, including TRBV6-2 and TRBV6-3. Reportedly, cytomegalovirus status was diagnosed with high sensitivity and specificity. Presence/absence analyses assumed roughly uniform sequencing depth across donors.

The PCR used 60 Vbeta and 13 Jbeta primers. TCRdb keeps only in-frame clones here, not all; method: immunoSEQ multiplex PCR. This sample has approximately 140,000 clones, with around four fifths found just once. Remarks on this clone: Its antigen is as yet unknown.

Sequenced sample: PBMCs. The chain couples TRBV7-2 to TRBJ1-2; no clear D. The source of this sequence is a middle-aged woman in good health and CMV-seronegative. CDR3 loop: CASSSYIYGYTF. CDR3 DNA sequence: TGTGCCAGCAGCTCCTATATCTATGGCTACACCTTC.